Included here is one T cell receptor (beta chain) sequence, with context. Its target is not known. The CDR3 runs to 15 residues. Per the germline V gene, CDR1 is LNHDA and CDR2 is SQIVND (reference sequence). The V end lost 9 bases, the J end lost 6 bases, and 20 bases lay between the germline ends. This sample was taken from a study of radiotherapy plus CTLA-4 blockade in lung cancer. Study-level background: Objective responses emerged in about 20% of patients, and over 30% attained disease control.

Study-wide results and caveats: Clones derived from tumor TCRs expanded in blood after radiotherapy plus ipilimumab.

TCRdb's table, derived via immunoSEQ multiplex PCR, lists solely in-frame clones and lacks some. The repertoire holds about 30,000 clones, with around 79% as singletons. Those patients who had chemo-refractory metastatic non-small-cell lung cancer were given focal radiation along with CTLA-4 blockade through ipilimumab. The receptor was derived from a human donor with non-small cell lung cancer who had stable disease on radiotherapy plus ipilimumab. The source material was peripheral blood, sampled from a patient treated with radiotherapy plus ipilimumab. The rearrangement joins TRBV19 to TRBJ1-4, with D unresolved. CDR3 region: CASTRIESRDEKLFF. The CDR3 DNA reads TGTGCCAGCACCCGGATAGAGTCTCGTGATGAAAAACTGTTTTTT.